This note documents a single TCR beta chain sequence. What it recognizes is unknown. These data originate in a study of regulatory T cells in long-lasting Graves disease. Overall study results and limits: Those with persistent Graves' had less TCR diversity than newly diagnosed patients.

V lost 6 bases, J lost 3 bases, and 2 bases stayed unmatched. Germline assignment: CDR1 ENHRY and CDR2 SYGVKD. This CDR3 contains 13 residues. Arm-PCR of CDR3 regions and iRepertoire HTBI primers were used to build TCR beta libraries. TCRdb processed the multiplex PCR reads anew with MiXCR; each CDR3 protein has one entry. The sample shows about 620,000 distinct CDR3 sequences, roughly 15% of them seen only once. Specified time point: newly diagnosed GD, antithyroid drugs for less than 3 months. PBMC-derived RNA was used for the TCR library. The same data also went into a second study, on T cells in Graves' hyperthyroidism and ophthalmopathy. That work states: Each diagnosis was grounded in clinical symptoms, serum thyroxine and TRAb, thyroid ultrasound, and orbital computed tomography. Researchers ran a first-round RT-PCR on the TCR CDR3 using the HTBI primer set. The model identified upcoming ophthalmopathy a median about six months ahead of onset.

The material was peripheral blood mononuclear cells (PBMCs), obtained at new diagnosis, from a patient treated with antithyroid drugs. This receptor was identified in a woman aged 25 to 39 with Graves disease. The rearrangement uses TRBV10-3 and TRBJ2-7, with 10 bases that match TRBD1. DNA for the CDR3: TGTGCCATCAGCCGGGACAGGGGCTACGAGCAGTACTTC. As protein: CAISRDRGYEQYF.